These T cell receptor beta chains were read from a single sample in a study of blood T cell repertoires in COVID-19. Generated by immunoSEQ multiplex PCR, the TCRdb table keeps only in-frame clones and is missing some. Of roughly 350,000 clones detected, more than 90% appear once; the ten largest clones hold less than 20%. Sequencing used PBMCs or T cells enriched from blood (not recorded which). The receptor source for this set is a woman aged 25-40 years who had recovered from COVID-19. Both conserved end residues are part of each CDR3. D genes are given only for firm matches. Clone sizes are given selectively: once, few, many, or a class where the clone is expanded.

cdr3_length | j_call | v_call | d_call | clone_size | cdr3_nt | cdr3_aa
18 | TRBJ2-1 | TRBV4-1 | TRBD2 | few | TGCGCCAGCAGCCAAGAATCCCCGGTAGCGGGCTCCTACAATGAGCAGTTCTTC | CASSQESPVAGSYNEQFF
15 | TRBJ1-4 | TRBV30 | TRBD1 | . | TGTGCCTGGGCAGGGACAGGGGGTGCTAATGAAAAACTGTTTTTT | CAWAGTGGANEKLFF
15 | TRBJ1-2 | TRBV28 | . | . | TGTGCCAGCAGTGGGAGCCCGGGGGGGACCGACGGCTACACCTTC | CASSGSPGGTDGYTF
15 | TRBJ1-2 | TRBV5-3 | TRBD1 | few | TGTGCCAGAAGCCCTGGGACAGGGGGCGACTATGGCTACACCTTC | CARSPGTGGDYGYTF
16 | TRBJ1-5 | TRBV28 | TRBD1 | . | TGTGCCAGCAGTCCAAGGGGCAGGGGGAGCAATCAGCCCCAGCATTTT | CASSPRGRGSNQPQHF
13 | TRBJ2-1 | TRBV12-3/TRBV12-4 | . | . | TGTGCCAGCAGTTTAGGAACTGGCAATGAGCAGTTCTTC | CASSLGTGNEQFF
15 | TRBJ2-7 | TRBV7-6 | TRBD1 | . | TGTGCCAGCAGCTTAAGGGACAGGGCCACCTACGAGCAGTACTTC | CASSLRDRATYEQYF
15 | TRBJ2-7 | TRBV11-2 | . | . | TGTGCCAGCAGCTACGTGGTGGGAGGAAATGGCGAGCAGTACTTC | CASSYVVGGNGEQYF
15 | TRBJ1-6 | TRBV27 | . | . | TGTGCCAGCAGTCGGGGGACCTCCTATAATTCACCCCTCCACTTT | CASSRGTSYNSPLHF
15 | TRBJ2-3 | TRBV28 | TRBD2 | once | TGTGCCAGCAGTCGCAGTAGCGGGATCACAGATACGCAGTATTTT | CASSRSSGITDTQYF
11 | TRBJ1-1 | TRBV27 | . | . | TGTGCCAGCCTCCATCGAGCTGAAGCTTTCTTT | CASLHRAEAFF